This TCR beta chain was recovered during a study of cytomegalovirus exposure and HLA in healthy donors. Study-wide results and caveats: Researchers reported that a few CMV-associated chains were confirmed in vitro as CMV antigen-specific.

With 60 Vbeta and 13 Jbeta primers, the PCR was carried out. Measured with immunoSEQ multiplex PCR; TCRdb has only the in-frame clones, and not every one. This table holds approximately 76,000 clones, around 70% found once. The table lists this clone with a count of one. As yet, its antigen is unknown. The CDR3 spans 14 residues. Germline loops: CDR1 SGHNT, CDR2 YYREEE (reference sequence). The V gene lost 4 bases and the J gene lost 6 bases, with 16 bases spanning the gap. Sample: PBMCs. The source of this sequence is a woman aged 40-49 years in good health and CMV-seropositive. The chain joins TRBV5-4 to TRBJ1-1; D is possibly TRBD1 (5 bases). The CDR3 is CASSRGGSLPEAFF. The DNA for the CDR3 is TGTGCCAGCAGCCGGGGGGGTTCTCTCCCTGAAGCTTTCTTT.